Presented here are 11 T cell receptor beta chains from one specimen sequenced in a study of cytomegalovirus exposure and HLA in healthy donors. PCR was performed using 60 Vbeta and 13 Jbeta primers. Generated by immunoSEQ multiplex PCR, the TCRdb table keeps only in-frame clones and is missing some. Of 110,000 or so clones in the sample, over 70% are singletons; the top ten hold about 2.2%. The sample comprised PBMCs. The receptors were gathered from a man aged 25 to 40 in good health and CMV-seronegative.

This chain links TRBV18 with TRBJ2-5; D unclear. Germline-derived CDR1 and CDR2 are KGHSH and LQKENI. Trimming shortened V by 1 base and J by 3 bases, and 6 bases separated the two germline ends. This CDR3 is built from 13 residues. CDR3 sequence: CASSPQREETQYF. The CDR3 nucleotides read TGTGCCAGCTCACCACAGCGCGAAGAGACCCAGTACTTC. The entire variable domain, with the rest obtained from reference TRBV18 and TRBJ2-5, is as follows: NAGVMQNPRHLVRRRGQEARLRCSPMKGHSHVYWYRQLPEEGLKFMVYLQKENIIDESGMPKERFSAEFPKEGPSILRIQQVVRGDSAAYFCASSPQREETQYFGPGTRLLVL.

This clone was observed a handful of times. This chain joins TRBV7-2 and TRBJ2-2; 7 nucleotides line up with TRBD2. In germline, CDR1 is SGHTA, CDR2 FQGNSA. The V gene end was trimmed by 5 bases and the J gene end by 3 bases; junction bases not matched to a gene: 9. This CDR3 comprises 16 residues. Here the CDR3 reads CASSPPGGGHTGELFF. The DNA for the CDR3 is TGTGCCAGCAGCCCACCGGGCGGGGGACACACCGGGGAGCTGTTTTTT.

This clone was recorded at least ten times. V gene TRBV7-9 combines with J gene TRBJ1-2; the D gene is possibly TRBD1 (5 bases). The CDR3 has 14 residues. Germline V gives CDR1 SEHNR, CDR2 FQNEAQ (reference sequence). Trimming took 1 base from V and 3 from J, leaving 9 bases between them. The chain's CDR3 is CASSLGAGHYGYTF. The CDR3, as DNA: TGTGCCAGCAGCTTAGGGGCAGGGCACTATGGCTACACCTTC.

This clone has just one count. The gene calls are TRBV27 and TRBJ2-7; 7 bases line up with TRBD1. With 2 bases clipped from V and 4 bases from J, the junction kept 5 bases outside the gene matches. Germline V lookup: CDR1 MNHEY, CDR2 SMNVEV (reference sequence). CDR3 length equals 14 residues. The DNA of the CDR3 is TGTGCCAGCAGTTTAATGAGGACAGGTTACGAGCAGTACTTC. This codes for CASSLMRTGYEQYF.

The V gene is TRBV6-4, the J gene TRBJ2-3, with TRBD2 matching 7 bases. After removal of 2 bases from V and 3 bases from J, the junction contained 5 bases not matched to a gene. The CDR3 totals 15 residues. The germline V gene encodes CDR1 MRHNA and CDR2 SNTAGT. The CDR3 loop is CASSDRGGGTDTQYF. In DNA form, the CDR3 reads TGTGCCAGCAGTGACCGGGGCGGGGGAACAGATACGCAGTATTTT.

The rearrangement joins TRBV29-1 to TRBJ1-1; D gene ambiguous. This CDR3 spans 11 amino acids. Germline assignment: CDR1 SQVTM and CDR2 ANQGSEA. V lost 3 bases and J lost 6, with 8 bases in between. The CDR3 sequence is CSVDRGAEAFF. Written as DNA, the CDR3 is TGCAGCGTTGATCGGGGAGCTGAAGCTTTCTTT.

J is TRBJ1-1 and V is TRBV5-1, with TRBD1 matching over 7 bases. Germline CDR1 is SGHRS and CDR2 is YFSETQ. This CDR3 has 14 residues. After removal of 5 bases from V and 1 base from J, the junction contained 5 bases not matched to a gene. This CDR3 is CASRIRQGNTEAFF. In DNA form, the CDR3 reads TGCGCCAGCAGGATTCGACAGGGGAACACTGAAGCTTTCTTT.

J is TRBJ2-1 and V is TRBV4-1; 7 nucleotides match TRBD2. Germline CDR1 reads MGHRA; CDR2 reads YSYEKL. Trimming at V came to 6 bases and at J to 9 bases, leaving 8 bases not matched to a gene. This CDR3 region has 13 residues. CDR3 bases: TGCGCCAGCAGACCATCCGGGGGGAGTGAGCAGTTCTTC. The encoded protein is CASRPSGGSEQFF.

The V gene is TRBV27, the J gene TRBJ1-5, with a possible D match to TRBD1 (6 bases). V was trimmed by 0 bases and J by 2 bases, leaving 11 bases between them. The CDR3 has 16 residues. The germline gives CDR1 MNHEY, CDR2 SMNVEV (reference sequence). CDR3 sequence (DNA): TGTGCCAGCAGTTTATCGAGGGGGAAGGGCAATCAGCCCCAGCATTTT. This codes for CASSLSRGKGNQPQHF.

The chain combines TRBV7-9 with TRBJ2-7; weak D call: TRBD1 (6 bases). From germline, CDR1 is SEHNR and CDR2 FQNEAQ (reference sequence). The CDR3 extends over 12 amino acids. The germline V and J ends were trimmed by 7 bases and 5 bases, with 12 bases remaining between them. CDR3 residues: CASTQGWDEQYF. The CDR3 DNA sequence: TGTGCCAGCACCCAGGGGTGGGACGAGCAGTACTTC.

This clone occurred once. This chain uses TRBV19 with TRBJ2-7, with D maybe TRBD1 (5 bases). The CDR3 runs 14 residues. CDR1 is LNHDA and CDR2 is SQIVND in the germline V gene (reference sequence). Trimming took off 4 bases at V and 6 bases at J, with 16 bases between the two ends. The CDR3: CASSTSWQGPEQYF. The CDR3 DNA is TGTGCCAGTAGTACTTCGTGGCAGGGCCCCGAGCAGTACTTC. Drawing the rest from reference TRBV19 and TRBJ2-7, the complete variable domain is DGGITQSPKYLFRKEGQNVTLSCEQNLNHDAMYWYRQDPGQGLRLIYYSQIVNDFQKGDIAEGYSVSREKKESFPLTVTSAQKNPTAFYLCASSTSWQGPEQYFGPGTRLTVT.